This is a list of T cell receptor beta chains from one sample in a study of T cells in Graves' hyperthyroidism and ophthalmopathy. Via MiXCR, TCRdb re-called the multiplex PCR reads, giving one row per CDR3 protein. The sample lists around 420,000 distinct CDR3 sequences; about 15% were seen once. The material sequenced was blood. The receptors stem from a young woman with Graves' hyperthyroidism. The CDR3 runs from the conserved cysteine through the conserved F or W. The order of the fields is clone size, D gene, J gene, V gene, CDR3 protein, CDR3 DNA. The D gene is left open where the match is weak. Clone size appears in some rows only: once, few, many, or a class for an expanded clone.

size: few
D: TRBD1
J: TRBJ1-2
V: TRBV6-2/TRBV6-3
CDR3: CASSYGPRTGQTYGYTF
DNA: TGTGCCAGCAGTTACGGCCCCCGGACAGGACAGACGTATGGCTACACCTTC

size: few
D: -
J: TRBJ1-5
V: TRBV20-1
CDR3: CSASIGPNQPQHF
DNA: TGCAGTGCTAGCATAGGCCCCAATCAGCCCCAGCATTTT

size: many
D: -
J: TRBJ2-5
V: TRBV27
CDR3: CASRIWGLRTSPGTQYF
DNA: TGTGCCAGCAGAATCTGGGGTCTCCGGACCAGTCCTGGGACCCAGTACTTC

size: -
D: -
J: TRBJ2-1
V: TRBV7-2
CDR3: CASSPSGGEYNEQFF
DNA: TGTGCCAGCAGCCCGTCCGGGGGCGAGTACAATGAGCAGTTCTTC

size: many
D: -
J: TRBJ2-3
V: TRBV18
CDR3: CASSPAPDTQYF
DNA: TGTGCCAGCTCCCCTGCCCCAGATACGCAGTATTTT

size: many
D: TRBD1
J: TRBJ1-2
V: TRBV5-1
CDR3: CASSRTGDNYGYTF
DNA: TGCGCCAGCAGCAGGACAGGGGATAACTATGGCTACACCTTC

size: -
D: -
J: TRBJ2-2
V: TRBV19
CDR3: CASVLLGHGTGELFF
DNA: TGTGCCAGTGTTCTACTAGGCCATGGGACCGGGGAGCTGTTTTTT

size: -
D: TRBD2
J: TRBJ2-2
V: TRBV9
CDR3: CASSAAGGYGELFF
DNA: TGTGCCAGCAGCGCCGCGGGGGGGTACGGGGAGCTGTTTTTT

size: -
D: -
J: TRBJ2-7
V: TRBV6-1
CDR3: CASNGNPVYEQYF
DNA: TGTGCCAGCAATGGAAACCCTGTCTACGAGCAGTACTTC

size: -
D: -
J: TRBJ1-2
V: TRBV7-2
CDR3: CASSWLENYGYTF
DNA: TGTGCCAGCAGCTGGCTAGAAAACTATGGCTACACCTTC

size: -
D: TRBD2
J: TRBJ2-3
V: TRBV6-1
CDR3: CASSRIAGGPDTQYF
DNA: TGTGCCAGCAGCCGGATAGCGGGGGGGCCCGATACGCAGTATTTT

size: many
D: TRBD1
J: TRBJ1-6
V: TRBV18
CDR3: CASSPYRDRDSPLHF
DNA: TGTGCCAGCTCACCCTACCGGGACAGAGATTCACCCCTCCACTTT

size: -
D: -
J: TRBJ2-4
V: TRBV7-9
CDR3: CASSLGEDIPRRNIQYF
DNA: TGTGCCAGCAGCTTAGGTGAGGACATCCCCAGGAGAAACATTCAGTACTTC

size: many
D: TRBD2
J: TRBJ2-1
V: TRBV27
CDR3: CASSFQGTRSFNEQFF
DNA: TGTGCCAGCAGTTTCCAGGGGACTAGAAGTTTCAATGAGCAGTTCTTC

size: many
D: TRBD2
J: TRBJ2-7
V: TRBV6-2/TRBV6-3
CDR3: CASSSSAGSSYEQYF
DNA: TGTGCCAGCAGTTCCTCAGCGGGGAGCTCCTACGAGCAGTACTTC

size: many
D: TRBD1
J: TRBJ1-1
V: TRBV6-1
CDR3: CASSTTGWTEAFF
DNA: TGTGCCAGCAGTACGACAGGGTGGACTGAAGCTTTCTTT

size: -
D: TRBD2
J: TRBJ2-1
V: TRBV13
CDR3: CASSLGGRAGLNNEQFF
DNA: TGTGCCAGCAGCTTAGGCGGGAGGGCAGGGCTCAACAATGAGCAGTTCTTC

size: many
D: TRBD2
J: TRBJ2-3
V: TRBV24-1
CDR3: CATSDLAGEGNTDTQYF
DNA: TGTGCCACCAGTGATCTAGCGGGAGAGGGGAACACAGATACGCAGTATTTT

size: many
D: -
J: TRBJ2-5
V: TRBV29-1
CDR3: CSVEGPGLGETQYF
DNA: TGCAGCGTTGAAGGTCCAGGCTTAGGGGAGACCCAGTACTTC

size: few
D: TRBD1
J: TRBJ2-7
V: TRBV6-1
CDR3: CASSDGSRGRREQYF
DNA: TGTGCCAGCAGTGATGGCTCCAGGGGGCGTCGAGAGCAGTACTTC

size: many
D: TRBD2
J: TRBJ2-2
V: TRBV5-1
CDR3: CASSLGLACTGELFF
DNA: TGCGCCAGCAGCTTGGGACTAGCGTGCACCGGGGAGCTGTTTTTT

size: many
D: TRBD2
J: TRBJ2-7
V: TRBV6-1
CDR3: CASKVGLAGDEQYF
DNA: TGTGCCAGCAAAGTTGGACTAGCGGGAGACGAGCAGTACTTC

size: many
D: -
J: TRBJ2-1
V: TRBV12-3/TRBV12-4
CDR3: CASSSSLGNEQFF
DNA: TGTGCCAGCAGTTCCTCTCTCGGGAATGAGCAGTTCTTC

size: many
D: -
J: TRBJ2-1
V: TRBV28
CDR3: CASTPMMRVGDEQFF
DNA: TGTGCCAGCACCCCGATGATGAGGGTTGGCGATGAGCAGTTCTTC

size: few
D: -
J: TRBJ2-2
V: TRBV4-2
CDR3: CASSEIRRARGFAVGTGELFF
DNA: TGTGCCAGCAGCGAGATTAGGCGTGCCAGGGGCTTCGCCGTAGGCACCGGGGAGCTGTTTTTT

size: few
D: -
J: TRBJ2-1
V: TRBV24-1
CDR3: CATSDFSRGPDSNEQFF
DNA: TGTGCCACCAGTGATTTCTCCAGGGGACCGGATTCCAATGAGCAGTTCTTC

size: many
D: -
J: TRBJ2-4
V: TRBV27
CDR3: CATRAPRRKNIQYF
DNA: TGTGCCACCCGAGCCCCCAGGCGGAAAAACATTCAGTACTTC

size: many
D: -
J: TRBJ1-1
V: TRBV6-2/TRBV6-3
CDR3: CASSYRLMNTEAFF
DNA: TGTGCCAGCAGTTACCGCCTCATGAACACTGAAGCTTTCTTT

size: -
D: -
J: TRBJ1-2
V: TRBV27
CDR3: CASKRGGYGYTF
DNA: TGTGCCAGCAAAAGAGGCGGCTATGGCTACACCTTC

size: -
D: TRBD2
J: TRBJ2-7
V: TRBV20-1
CDR3: CSARVSGRAEQYF
DNA: TGCAGTGCTAGAGTTAGCGGGAGGGCCGAGCAGTACTTC

size: -
D: -
J: TRBJ1-5
V: TRBV27
CDR3: CASGDTQPQHF
DNA: TGTGCCAGCGGGGATACTCAGCCCCAGCATTTT

size: many
D: TRBD2
J: TRBJ2-3
V: TRBV28
CDR3: CASTAGLDLTDTQYF
DNA: TGTGCCAGCACAGCGGGACTAGACTTGACAGATACGCAGTATTTT

size: many
D: TRBD2
J: TRBJ2-1
V: TRBV7-9
CDR3: CASSFLARLASPKEQFF
DNA: TGTGCCAGCAGCTTTTTAGCACGACTAGCTTCCCCGAAGGAGCAGTTCTTC

size: many
D: TRBD2
J: TRBJ2-7
V: TRBV28
CDR3: CASSPPRLAGRWEQYF
DNA: TGTGCCAGCAGTCCGCCACGACTAGCGGGACGGTGGGAGCAGTACTTC

size: many
D: -
J: TRBJ1-2
V: TRBV6-1
CDR3: CASSLQTGDGYTF
DNA: TGTGCCAGCTCCCTACAGACAGGAGATGGCTACACCTTC

size: many
D: -
J: TRBJ2-2
V: TRBV2
CDR3: CASSLAGQLTGELFF
DNA: TGTGCCAGCAGCTTAGCGGGACAGTTAACCGGGGAGCTGTTTTTT

size: many
D: TRBD1
J: TRBJ1-1
V: TRBV7-8
CDR3: CASSLAGQGLAFF
DNA: TGTGCCAGCAGCTTAGCGGGACAGGGGCTGGCTTTCTTT

size: once
D: -
J: TRBJ2-7
V: TRBV20-1
CDR3: CSARGIYEQYF
DNA: TGCAGTGCTAGGGGAATCTACGAGCAGTACTTC

size: -
D: -
J: TRBJ2-7
V: TRBV20-1
CDR3: CSVAGSYEQYF
DNA: TGCAGCGTTGCCGGGAGCTACGAGCAGTACTTC

size: -
D: TRBD1
J: TRBJ1-4
V: TRBV7-2
CDR3: CASSQLYRGPDEKLLF
DNA: TGTGCCAGCAGCCAGTTGTACAGGGGGCCGGATGAAAAACTGCTTTTT

size: once
D: -
J: TRBJ2-5
V: TRBV4-3
CDR3: CASSHFGGTQYF
DNA: TGCGCCAGCAGCCATTTTGGGGGGACCCAGTACTTC

size: -
D: TRBD2
J: TRBJ2-1
V: TRBV3-1
CDR3: CASSQKAGGPGVQFF
DNA: TGTGCCAGCAGCCAAAAAGCGGGAGGGCCAGGGGTGCAGTTCTTC

size: many
D: TRBD1
J: TRBJ2-7
V: TRBV27
CDR3: CASSSGTGASYEQYF
DNA: TGTGCCAGCAGTTCCGGGACAGGGGCATCCTACGAGCAGTACTTC

size: -
D: -
J: TRBJ1-2
V: TRBV6-1
CDR3: CASSEDVGRSYTF
DNA: TGTGCCAGCAGTGAAGACGTCGGCAGGTCCTACACCTTC

size: many
D: -
J: TRBJ2-7
V: TRBV7-9
CDR3: CASSFDVYYEQYF
DNA: TGTGCCAGCAGCTTCGACGTATACTACGAGCAGTACTTC

size: -
D: -
J: TRBJ1-3
V: TRBV7-9
CDR3: CASSVLGNTIYF
DNA: TGTGCCAGCAGCGTCCTTGGAAACACCATATATTTT

size: -
D: TRBD2
J: TRBJ2-2
V: TRBV5-1
CDR3: CASSSQTTSDTGELFF
DNA: TGCGCCAGCAGCTCCCAAACGACTAGCGACACCGGGGAGCTGTTTTTT

size: -
D: TRBD2
J: TRBJ2-2
V: TRBV6-2/TRBV6-3
CDR3: CASSYSGLAGVAGELFF
DNA: TGTGCCAGCAGTTACTCAGGGCTAGCGGGAGTCGCCGGGGAGCTGTTTTTT

size: few
D: TRBD2
J: TRBJ2-3
V: TRBV7-3
CDR3: CASSSLTAGGGDTQYF
DNA: TGTGCCAGCAGCTCACTGACAGCGGGAGGGGGAGATACGCAGTATTTT

size: many
D: TRBD1
J: TRBJ1-2
V: TRBV20-1
CDR3: CSARGDRGREGYTF
DNA: TGCAGTGCTAGGGGGGACAGGGGGCGCGAGGGCTACACCTTC

size: -
D: TRBD2
J: TRBJ2-7
V: TRBV7-2
CDR3: CASSLASQRGSSYEQYF
DNA: TGTGCCAGCAGCTTAGCGTCTCAGCGGGGAAGCTCCTACGAGCAGTACTTC

size: many
D: -
J: TRBJ1-6
V: TRBV6-2/TRBV6-3
CDR3: CASSPARTATNSPLHF
DNA: TGTGCCAGCAGTCCTGCGAGGACAGCGACTAATTCACCCCTCCACTTT

size: -
D: -
J: TRBJ1-5
V: TRBV28
CDR3: CASSFYRAQHF
DNA: TGTGCCAGCAGTTTTTACAGGGCCCAGCATTTT

size: many
D: -
J: TRBJ2-3
V: TRBV7-3
CDR3: CASSLTGPRSTDTQYF
DNA: TGTGCCAGCAGCTTAACAGGTCCCCGAAGCACAGATACGCAGTATTTT

size: -
D: -
J: TRBJ2-6
V: TRBV7-9
CDR3: CASMWDTGANVLTF
DNA: TGTGCCAGCATGTGGGATACTGGGGCCAACGTCCTGACTTTC

size: few
D: -
J: TRBJ1-1
V: TRBV7-2
CDR3: CASSLDPRYLNTEAFF
DNA: TGTGCCAGCAGCTTAGACCCCAGGTACCTGAACACTGAAGCTTTCTTT

size: -
D: -
J: TRBJ1-1
V: TRBV20-1
CDR3: CSARDRPNTEAFF
DNA: TGCAGTGCTAGGGACAGACCGAACACTGAAGCTTTCTTT